A selection of T cell receptor beta chains follows, all from one sample in a study of shared clonotypes between healthy human individuals. The data were produced by immunoSEQ multiplex PCR, yet TCRdb's version contains in-frame clones alone and is incomplete. The sample includes 2 million to 3 million clones, more than 80% of them seen just once. The sample consisted of naive CD4+ T cells sorted from blood. All receptors derive from a man aged 18 to 29 in good health. The CDR3 runs from the conserved cysteine through the conserved F or W. D genes are given only for firm matches. The size of a clone is reported for some rows only, either as once, few or many, or as a class for expanded clones.

V gene: TRBV9; clone size: NA; J gene: TRBJ1-3; D gene: NA; CDR3 protein: CASSARQMGGPWSNTIYF
V gene: TRBV7-2; clone size: NA; J gene: TRBJ1-1; D gene: NA; CDR3 protein: CASSLQGNTEAFF
V gene: TRBV10-3; clone size: NA; J gene: TRBJ2-7; D gene: NA; CDR3 protein: CAIRAGTVVSYEQYF
V gene: TRBV7-2; clone size: NA; J gene: TRBJ1-3; D gene: NA; CDR3 protein: CASSLASGNTIYF
V gene: TRBV19; clone size: NA; J gene: TRBJ1-4; D gene: NA; CDR3 protein: CASSLRAPRVTNEKLFF
V gene: TRBV6-5; clone size: NA; J gene: TRBJ1-4; D gene: NA; CDR3 protein: CASSWAVGHEKLFF
V gene: TRBV9; clone size: NA; J gene: TRBJ2-7; D gene: TRBD2; CDR3 protein: CASSIGLAGRLYF
V gene: TRBV27; clone size: NA; J gene: TRBJ2-6; D gene: NA; CDR3 protein: CASSLEGGGSSGANVLTF
V gene: TRBV4-1; clone size: NA; J gene: TRBJ2-7; D gene: NA; CDR3 protein: CASSQDPVLTTPYEQYF
V gene: TRBV7-9; clone size: NA; J gene: TRBJ2-3; D gene: NA; CDR3 protein: CASSWASREADTQYF
V gene: TRBV4-3; clone size: NA; J gene: TRBJ2-2; D gene: NA; CDR3 protein: CASSQDARRSNTGELFF
V gene: TRBV19; clone size: few; J gene: TRBJ1-5; D gene: TRBD1; CDR3 protein: CASSWGRTGSQPQHF
V gene: TRBV4-1; clone size: NA; J gene: TRBJ2-7; D gene: TRBD2; CDR3 protein: CASSHGRTSAFYEQYF
V gene: TRBV7-2; clone size: NA; J gene: TRBJ2-7; D gene: NA; CDR3 protein: CASSLDGGTVYEQYF